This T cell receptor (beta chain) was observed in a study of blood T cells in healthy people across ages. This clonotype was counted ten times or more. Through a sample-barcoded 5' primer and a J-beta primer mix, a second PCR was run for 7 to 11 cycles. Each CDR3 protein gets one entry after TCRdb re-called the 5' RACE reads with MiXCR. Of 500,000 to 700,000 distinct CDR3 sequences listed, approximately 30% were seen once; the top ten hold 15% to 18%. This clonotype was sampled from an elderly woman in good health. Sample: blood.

The CDR3 loop is CAISRDSYEQYF. The DNA for the CDR3 is TGTGCCATCAGCCGGGACAGTTACGAGCAGTACTTC. The chain links TRBV10-3 to TRBJ2-7; TRBD1 matches at 7 bases. Per the germline V gene, CDR1 is ENHRY and CDR2 is SYGVKD. J gave up 4 bases and V 6 bases, and 3 bases lay outside the gene matches. The CDR3 runs 12 residues.